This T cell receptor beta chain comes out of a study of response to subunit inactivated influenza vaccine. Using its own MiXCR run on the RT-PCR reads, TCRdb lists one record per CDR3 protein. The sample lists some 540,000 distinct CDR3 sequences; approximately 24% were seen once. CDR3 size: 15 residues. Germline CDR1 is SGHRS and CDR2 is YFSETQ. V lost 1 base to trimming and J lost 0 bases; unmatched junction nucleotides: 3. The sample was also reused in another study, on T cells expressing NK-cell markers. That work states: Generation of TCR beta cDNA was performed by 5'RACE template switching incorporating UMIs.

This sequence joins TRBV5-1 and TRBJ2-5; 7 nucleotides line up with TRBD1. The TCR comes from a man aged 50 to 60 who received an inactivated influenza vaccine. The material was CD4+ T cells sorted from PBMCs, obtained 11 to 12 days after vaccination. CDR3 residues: CASSLFGTDQETQYF. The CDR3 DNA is TGCGCCAGCAGCTTGTTTGGGACAGACCAAGAGACCCAGTACTTC.